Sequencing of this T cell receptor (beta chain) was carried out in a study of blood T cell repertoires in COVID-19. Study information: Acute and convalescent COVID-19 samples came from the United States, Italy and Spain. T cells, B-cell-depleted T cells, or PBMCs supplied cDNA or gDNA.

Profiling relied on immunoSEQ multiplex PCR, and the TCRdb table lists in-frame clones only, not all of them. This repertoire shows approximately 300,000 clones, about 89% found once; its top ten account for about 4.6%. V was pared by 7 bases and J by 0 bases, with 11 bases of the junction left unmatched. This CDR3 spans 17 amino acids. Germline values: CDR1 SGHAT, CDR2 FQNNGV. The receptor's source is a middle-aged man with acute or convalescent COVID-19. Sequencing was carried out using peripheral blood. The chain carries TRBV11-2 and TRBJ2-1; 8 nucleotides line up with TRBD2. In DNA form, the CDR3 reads TGTGCCAGCACCTTCCGGGGGGGAGTCAACTCCTACAATGAGCAGTTCTTC. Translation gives CASTFRGGVNSYNEQFF. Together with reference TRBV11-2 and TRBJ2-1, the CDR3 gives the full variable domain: EAGVAQSPRYKIIEKRQSVAFWCNPISGHATLYWYQQILGQGPKLLIQFQNNGVVDDSQLPKDRFSAERLKGVDSTLKIQPAKLEDSAVYLCASTFRGGVNSYNEQFFGPGTRLTVL.